Listed here are 29 T cell receptor beta chains from one sample, sequenced in a study of STAT5B mutations in CD4+ large granular lymphocyte leukemia (dated by TCRdb to the early 2020s). Library preparation was by the immunoSEQ multiplex PCR assay. Entries here come from immuneACCESS through TCRdb and include only in-frame sequences with V and J called. Some clones fail to appear in such tables; in the studies checked, an unresolved V gene covers under half of the shortfall, and the cause of the remainder is unknown. For this sample the table gives roughly 32,000 clones, of which 72% were detected only once. The ten biggest clones cover 2% of the sample. Material: CD4+ T cells from blood buffy coats. The receptors come from a human donor in good health.

This chain connects TRBV23-1 to TRBJ2-1, with 10 bases lining up with TRBD1. TRBV23-1 belongs to the ORF category, with a function that is uncertain. Trimming removed 7 bases from V and 6 bases from J; junction bases left unmatched: 9. The length of the CDR3 is 15 residues. The CDR3 spells CASNKRQGAGNEQFF. DNA for the CDR3: TGCGCCAGCAATAAAAGACAGGGGGCGGGCAATGAGCAGTTCTTC.

The chain uses TRBV19 and TRBJ1-5; maybe TRBD1 (6 bases). Germline CDR1 reads LNHDA; CDR2 reads SQIVND (reference sequence). V was trimmed by 5 bases and J by 11 bases, leaving 16 bases between them. The length of the CDR3 is 13 residues. CDR3 region: CASSAGQPRSQHF. The CDR3 DNA follows: TGTGCCAGTAGTGCTGGACAGCCCCGATCCCAGCATTTT.

The chain recombines TRBV6-5 with TRBJ1-3; 7 bases fit TRBD1. Germline loops: CDR1 MNHEY, CDR2 SVGAGI. V lost 2 bases and J lost 7; bases outside the gene matches: 8. The CDR3 consists of 15 residues. The CDR3 sequence is CASSYARDRLNTIYF. The CDR3 coding sequence is TGTGCCAGCAGTTACGCAAGGGACAGACTGAACACCATATATTTT.

The CDR3 DNA reads TGTGCCAGCAGCGTAGATGGGTTAACCCCGACGTACCAAGAGACCCAGTACTTC. This encodes CASSVDGLTPTYQETQYF. The chain links TRBV9 to TRBJ2-5; no clear D gene. Germline assignment: CDR1 SGDLS and CDR2 YYNGEE. Between the trimmed V and J ends, which lost 0 bases and 0 bases, there was a span of 18 bases. CDR3 length: 18 amino acids.

V gene TRBV9 combines with J gene TRBJ2-5; D is perhaps TRBD2 (5 bases). The CDR3 runs 13 residues. V lost 6 bases, J lost 6 bases, and 15 bases lay in between. CDR1 and CDR2 from the germline V gene are SGDLS and YYNGEE. The CDR3 region has the DNA TGTGCCAGCAACTCGGACTTAGAGAAGACCCAGTACTTC. It is translated as CASNSDLEKTQYF.

The gene calls are TRBV7-2 and TRBJ2-7; D gene ambiguous. CDR1 is SGHTA, CDR2 FQGNSA, per germline. The CDR3 has 12 amino acids. Between the trimmed V and J ends, which lost 5 bases and 7 bases, there was a span of 12 bases. The CDR3 DNA follows: TGTGCCAGCAGCGCTGACATCGCGGAGCAGTACTTC. Translated: CASSADIAEQYF.

In DNA form, the CDR3 reads TGTGCCAGTAGTCAGCGGAGCGGGGGCTTTGGGGGAAACATTCAGTACTTC. Translated, it gives CASSQRSGGFGGNIQYF. This chain connects TRBV19 to TRBJ2-4; 8 bases align to TRBD2. The CDR3 covers 17 residues. Germline V gene lookup returns CDR1 LNHDA and CDR2 SQIVND (reference sequence). V lost 5 bases, J lost 6 bases, and 15 bases stayed unmatched.

The chain has TRBV6-5 and TRBJ2-5; TRBD1 agrees at 7 bases. The CDR3 has 15 amino acids. The germline V gene has CDR1 MNHEY and CDR2 SVGAGI. The V segment lost 2 bases and the J segment 3 bases; nucleotides outside the gene matches: 6. The CDR3 DNA follows: TGTGCCAGCAGTTACCGACCCCAGGGGGAAGAGACCCAGTACTTC. As protein: CASSYRPQGEETQYF.

The chain carries TRBV28 and TRBJ1-1; D is ambiguous. Per the germline V gene, CDR1 is MDHEN and CDR2 is SYDVKM. Trimming pared 9 bases from V and 6 bases from J, leaving 17 bases between. The CDR3 is made up of 13 amino acids. The CDR3 protein is CASISGSVPEAFF. The DNA of the CDR3 is TGTGCCAGTATCAGTGGGTCGGTTCCTGAAGCTTTCTTT.

The chain employs TRBV5-4 and TRBJ2-3; either TRBD1 or TRBD2 may supply D (7 bases each). The CDR3 has 15 amino acids. The ends were cut back, 3 bases at V and 1 base at J, with 12 bases in the middle. Germline CDR1 SGHNT, CDR2 YYREEE (reference sequence). The CDR3 DNA reads TGTGCCAGCAGCTCAGGGGGGGCCGGCACAGATACGCAGTATTTT. Translated, it gives CASSSGGAGTDTQYF.

The rearrangement joins TRBV5-6 to TRBJ2-7, with 7 bases matching TRBD1. V trimming: 1 base; J trimming: 4 bases; junction bases outside the gene matches: 5. CDR3 length: 14 amino acids. Germline CDR1 is SGHDT and CDR2 is YYEEEE. The CDR3 spells CASSLRQGWYEQYF. CDR3 DNA: TGTGCCAGCAGCTTGAGACAGGGATGGTACGAGCAGTACTTC.

The chain has TRBV11-2 and TRBJ2-7, with 11 nucleotides matching TRBD2. Germline lookup yields CDR1 SGHAT and CDR2 FQNNGV. The CDR3 loop spans 15 amino acids. V was pared by 6 bases and J by 6 bases, with 10 bases of the junction left unmatched. CDR3 sequence (DNA): TGTGCCAGCAGGCATAGTAGCGGGGGGGCAGGCGAGCAGTACTTC. Translating it yields CASRHSSGGAGEQYF.

The genes are TRBV7-2 and TRBJ1-1; weak D call: TRBD1 (5 bases). From germline, CDR1 is SGHTA and CDR2 FQGNSA. This CDR3 is built from 14 residues. V dropped 1 base and J dropped 8 bases, with 14 bases sitting between them. The CDR3 protein is CASSLVGQGSEAFF. The DNA for the CDR3 is TGTGCCAGCAGCTTAGTCGGCCAGGGATCCGAAGCTTTCTTT. The whole variable domain, filled in from reference TRBV7-2 and TRBJ1-1, reads GAGVSQSPSNKVTEKGKDVELRCDPISGHTALYWYRQSLGQGLEFLIYFQGNSAPDKSGLPSDRFSAERTGGSVSTLTIQRTQQEDSAVYLCASSLVGQGSEAFFGQGTRLTVV.

This clone turned up a few times. V gene TRBV18 combines with J gene TRBJ2-7; 8 bases are a match to TRBD1. CDR1 and CDR2 (germline): KGHSH, LQKENI. The CDR3 is made up of 13 amino acids. V lost 6 bases and J lost 3; bases outside the gene matches: 4. CDR3 in amino acids: CASSEGTGYEQYF. As DNA, the CDR3 is TGTGCCAGCTCCGAAGGGACAGGCTACGAGCAGTACTTC.

The gene calls are TRBV20-1 and TRBJ2-7; D not resolved. CDR1 and CDR2 (germline): DFQATT, SNEGSKA (reference sequence). The CDR3 runs 11 residues. Trimming left V 5 bases short and J 0 bases short, with 5 bases between. CDR3 protein: CSASDSYEQYF. The CDR3 nucleotides are TGCAGTGCTTCGGACTCCTACGAGCAGTACTTC.

This sequence joins TRBV7-9 and TRBJ2-2; D call uncertain. Germline-derived CDR1 and CDR2 are SEHNR and FQNEAQ (reference sequence). CDR3 size: 12 residues. V was cut by 2 bases and J by 2 bases, with 0 bases left in between. CDR3 nucleotide sequence: TGTGCCAGCAGCTTAAACACCGGGGAGCTGTTTTTT. This translates into CASSLNTGELFF.

This sequence joins TRBV27 and TRBJ1-2; D call uncertain. The germline CDR1 and CDR2 sequences are MNHEY and SMNVEV (reference sequence). This CDR3 spans 13 amino acids. Between the trimmed V and J ends, which lost 0 bases and 4 bases, there was a span of 6 bases. This CDR3 is CASSLSGTYGYTF. The CDR3 bases are TGTGCCAGCAGTTTATCAGGAACCTATGGCTACACCTTC.

The V gene is TRBV15, the J gene TRBJ2-7; D could derive from TRBD1 or TRBD2 (5 bases each). The CDR3 spans 15 residues. In germline, CDR1 is LNHNV, CDR2 YYDKDF (reference sequence). V gave up 0 bases and J gave up 2 bases, with 11 bases separating them. The chain's CDR3 is CATSRDMGRTYEQYF. In DNA, the CDR3 is TGTGCCACCAGCAGAGATATGGGACGAACCTACGAGCAGTACTTC.

The gene calls are TRBV4-2 and TRBJ1-2; D is ambiguous. V dropped 0 bases and J dropped 5 bases, with 10 bases sitting between them. CDR1 and CDR2 (germline): LGHNA, YNFKEQ. The CDR3 is made up of 14 amino acids. The CDR3 here is CASSQEQRDYGYTF. The CDR3 DNA reads as TGTGCCAGCAGCCAAGAACAGCGGGATTATGGCTACACCTTC.

The J gene is TRBJ1-1, the V gene TRBV6-1; TRBD1 is a possible D gene (5 bases). CDR3 length: 13 amino acids. The germline gives CDR1 MNHNS, CDR2 SASEGT. The V end lost 4 bases, the J end lost 2 bases, and 8 bases lay between the germline ends. The CDR3 sequence is CASSVGPNTEAFF. In DNA, the CDR3 is TGTGCCAGCAGTGTGGGGCCAAACACTGAAGCTTTCTTT.

This CDR3 is CASSRLRRTDTQYF. Written as DNA, the CDR3 is TGTGCCAGCAGCCGGTTGAGGAGGACAGATACGCAGTATTTT. This chain links TRBV5-6 with TRBJ2-3; D is perhaps TRBD2 (5 bases). Trimming shortened V by 4 bases and J by 3 bases, and 12 bases separated the two germline ends. Germline V lookup: CDR1 SGHDT, CDR2 YYEEEE. The CDR3 runs 14 residues.

The V and J genes are TRBV6-6 and TRBJ1-3; TRBD1 might be the D (5 bases). Germline V gives CDR1 MNHNY, CDR2 SVGAGI (reference sequence). The length of the CDR3 is 15 residues. V was shortened by 5 bases and J by 2 bases, with 13 bases between the two germline ends. The CDR3 bases are TGTGCCAGCAGTACGGGGGGAACTGCTGGAAACACCATATATTTT. Residues: CASSTGGTAGNTIYF.

This clone occurred a few times. V usage is TRBV14 and J usage is TRBJ1-2; D is perhaps TRBD1 (5 bases). CDR1 and CDR2 (germline): SGHDN, FVKESK. CDR3 length equals 13 residues. The V end lost 3 bases, the J end lost 4 bases, and 9 bases lay between the germline ends. CDR3 amino acids: CASSHGTLYGYTF. The DNA of the CDR3 is TGTGCCAGCAGCCACGGGACTCTCTATGGCTACACCTTC.

The chain has TRBV19 and TRBJ2-7, with 9 bases lining up with TRBD1. This CDR3 is built from 16 residues. Trimming removed 8 bases from V and 2 bases from J; junction bases left unmatched: 13. CDR1 and CDR2 (germline): LNHDA, SQIVND (reference sequence). Written as DNA, the CDR3 is TGTGCCAGTGGGGAACAGGGGGCCAGAATTCCCTACGAGCAGTACTTC. Translation: CASGEQGARIPYEQYF.

The V gene is TRBV7-2, the J gene TRBJ2-7; D is possibly TRBD1 (7 bases). V dropped 4 bases and J dropped 3 bases, with 10 bases sitting between them. From germline, CDR1 is SGHTA and CDR2 FQGNSA. The CDR3 has 13 residues. The CDR3 protein is CASSWRDSYEQYF. CDR3 bases: TGTGCCAGCAGCTGGCGGGACAGCTACGAGCAGTACTTC.

The chain couples TRBV5-1 to TRBJ2-3; tentatively, D is TRBD1 (5 bases). Between the trimmed V and J ends, which lost 0 bases and 2 bases, there was a span of 10 bases. Germline CDR1 and CDR2: SGHRS and YFSETQ. This CDR3 comprises 15 residues. The CDR3 DNA follows: TGCGCCAGCAGCTTGGGACAGAAGGACACAGATACGCAGTATTTT. As protein: CASSLGQKDTDTQYF. The full variable domain, rest sourced from reference TRBV5-1 and TRBJ2-3, is KAGVTQTPRYLIKTRGQQVTLSCSPISGHRSVSWYQQTPGQGLQFLFEYFSETQRNKGNFPGRFSGRQFSNSRSEMNVSTLELGDSALYLCASSLGQKDTDTQYFGPGTRLTVL.

The chain combines TRBV18 with TRBJ1-5; D unresolved. Trimming cost V 1 base and J 2 bases, with 15 bases left between them. Germline CDR1 reads KGHSH; CDR2 reads LQKENI. This CDR3 contains 17 residues. CDR3 sequence: CASSPRSGGLGNQPQHF. The CDR3 DNA sequence: TGTGCCAGCTCACCACGAAGTGGAGGTCTGGGCAATCAGCCCCAGCATTTT.

The chain carries TRBV5-1 and TRBJ2-2, with D perhaps TRBD1 (6 bases). Germline V gives CDR1 SGHRS, CDR2 YFSETQ. Trimming took 1 base from V and 1 from J, leaving 8 bases between them. The CDR3 runs to 15 residues. As DNA, the CDR3 is TGCGCCAGCAGCTTGATGGGACAGAACACCGGGGAGCTGTTTTTT. As protein: CASSLMGQNTGELFF.

J is TRBJ1-1 and V is TRBV29-1; D gene unclear. V dropped 5 bases and J dropped 6 bases, with 13 bases sitting between them. Germline V gives CDR1 SQVTM, CDR2 ANQGSEA. The CDR3 runs to 12 residues. Written as DNA, the CDR3 is TGCAGCGTTAAAAGGGTTGGAGCTGAAGCTTTCTTT. It yields the protein CSVKRVGAEAFF.